Included here is one T cell receptor (beta chain) sequence, with context. Its antigen remains unknown. The data were taken from a study of T cell responses to AZD1222 COVID-19 vaccine. Study details: Researchers grouped second doses given at about 4 or about 12 weeks into one pool.

Germline trimming cut 5 bases from V and 0 bases from J; bases unmatched to any gene: 4. CDR1 is MDHEN and CDR2 is SYDVKM in the germline V gene. The CDR3 contains 15 residues. Notes on the study in general: Spike as a whole was targeted by vaccine-associated CD4 TCRs, dominant at 160-218 and 743-854. Donors skewed white British and female; clonal diversity was possibly underestimated. Baseline seropositivity occurred in only 5 or 6 AZD1222 recipients.

The protocol was immunoSEQ multiplex PCR, while the TCRdb copy is restricted to in-frame clones and leaves out a portion. The repertoire includes approximately 120,000 clones, 93% of them detected once, and about 3% sits in the top ten. The sample consisted of peripheral blood, taken on day 0 of AZD1222 vaccination. This chain links TRBV28 with TRBJ1-5; 7 bases agree with TRBD1. The source of this sequence is an adult in good health. The CDR3 DNA reads TGTGCCAGCAGTCGACAGGGCACTAGCAATCAGCCCCAGCATTTT. It is translated as CASSRQGTSNQPQHF.